The T cell receptor beta chain under discussion was sequenced for a study of cytomegalovirus exposure and HLA in healthy donors. Remarks on this clone: The antigen is unknown.

The J segment lost 5 bases and the V segment lost 5 bases, leaving 9 bases of the junction unmatched. CDR1 and CDR2 (germline): LNHDA, SQIVND (reference sequence). CDR3 length: 15 amino acids. Findings and limits, study-wide: In a later analysis, a missense DCLRE1C variant was linked to TCR beta V- and J-gene trimming. Among CMV-associated TCR beta chains, most appeared HLA-restricted in a later analysis. Previously analyzed data showed that most TCR beta V segments were productive at a frequency of about 90% or about 30%. From TCR beta sequences, most subjects' HLA-A and HLA-B alleles were reportedly predicted accurately.

Vbeta (60) and Jbeta (13) primers were used in the PCR. Clones were read by immunoSEQ multiplex PCR, and TCRdb kept only the in-frame ones, dropping some. The table has 200,000 to 250,000 clones, 65% to 90% seen once. The chain has TRBV19 and TRBJ2-3, with 8 bases fitting TRBD1. This TCR derives from a girl under 18 in good health and CMV-seronegative. Sequences were obtained from PBMCs. CDR3 amino acids: CASSWQGAGGDTQYF. The CDR3 coding sequence is TGTGCCAGTAGTTGGCAGGGGGCAGGTGGAGATACGCAGTATTTT.